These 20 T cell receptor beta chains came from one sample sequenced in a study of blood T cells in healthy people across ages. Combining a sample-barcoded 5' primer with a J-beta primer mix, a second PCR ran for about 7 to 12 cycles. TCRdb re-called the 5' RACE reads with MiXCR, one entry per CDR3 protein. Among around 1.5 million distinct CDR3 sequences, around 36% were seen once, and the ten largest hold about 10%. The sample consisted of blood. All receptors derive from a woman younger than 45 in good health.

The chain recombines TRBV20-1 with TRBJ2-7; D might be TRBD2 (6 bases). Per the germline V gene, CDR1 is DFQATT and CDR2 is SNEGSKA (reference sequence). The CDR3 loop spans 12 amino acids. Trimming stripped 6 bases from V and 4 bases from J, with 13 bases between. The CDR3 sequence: CSATQTSYEQYF. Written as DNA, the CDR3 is TGCAGTGCCACCCAGACTAGTTACGAGCAGTACTTC.

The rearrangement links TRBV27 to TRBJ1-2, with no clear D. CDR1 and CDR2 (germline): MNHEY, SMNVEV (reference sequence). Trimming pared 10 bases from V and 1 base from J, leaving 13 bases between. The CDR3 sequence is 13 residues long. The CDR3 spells CAIAPGVNYGYTF. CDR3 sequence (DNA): TGTGCCATCGCCCCGGGAGTTAACTATGGCTACACCTTC.

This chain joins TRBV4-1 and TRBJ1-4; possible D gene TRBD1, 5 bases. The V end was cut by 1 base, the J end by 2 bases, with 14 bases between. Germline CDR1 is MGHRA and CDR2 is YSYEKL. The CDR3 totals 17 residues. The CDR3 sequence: CASSQAHLGLTNEKLFF. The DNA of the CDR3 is TGCGCCAGCAGCCAAGCTCATTTGGGACTTACTAATGAAAAACTGTTTTTT.

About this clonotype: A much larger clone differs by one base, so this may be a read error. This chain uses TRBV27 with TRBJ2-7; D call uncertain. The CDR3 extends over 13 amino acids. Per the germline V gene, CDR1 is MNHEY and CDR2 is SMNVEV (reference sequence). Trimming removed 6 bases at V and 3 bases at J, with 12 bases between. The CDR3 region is CASRFGQDYEQYF. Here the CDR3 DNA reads TGTGCCAGCAGGTTCGGGCAGGACTACGAGCAGTACTTC.

The CDR3 region has the DNA TGTGCCAGCAGTCACCCCAACTACGAGCAGTACTTC. Translation gives CASSHPNYEQYF. J is TRBJ2-7 and V is TRBV5-5; D remains ambiguous. CDR1 and CDR2 (germline): SGHKS, YYEKEE (reference sequence). V was clipped by 5 bases and J by 3 bases, with 9 bases between them. This CDR3 has 12 residues.

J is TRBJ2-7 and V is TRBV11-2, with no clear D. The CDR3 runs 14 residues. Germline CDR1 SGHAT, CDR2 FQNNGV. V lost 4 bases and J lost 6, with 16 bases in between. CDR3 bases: TGTGCCAGCAGCTCTCCCCAAGGGCGATTCGAGCAGTACTTC. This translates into CASSSPQGRFEQYF.

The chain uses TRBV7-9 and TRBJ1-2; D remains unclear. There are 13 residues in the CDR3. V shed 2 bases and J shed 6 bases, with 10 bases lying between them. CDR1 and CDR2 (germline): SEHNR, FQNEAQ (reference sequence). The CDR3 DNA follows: TGTGCCAGCAGCTTAAACGGGCTGAATGGCTACACCTTC. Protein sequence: CASSLNGLNGYTF.

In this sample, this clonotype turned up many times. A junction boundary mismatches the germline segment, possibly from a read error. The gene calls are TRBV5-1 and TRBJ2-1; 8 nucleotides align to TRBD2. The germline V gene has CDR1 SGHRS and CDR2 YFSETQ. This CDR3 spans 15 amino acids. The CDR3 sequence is CASSLLAGGDNEQFF. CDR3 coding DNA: TGTGCCAGCAGCTTACTCGCCGGGGGGGACAATGAGCAGTTCTTC.

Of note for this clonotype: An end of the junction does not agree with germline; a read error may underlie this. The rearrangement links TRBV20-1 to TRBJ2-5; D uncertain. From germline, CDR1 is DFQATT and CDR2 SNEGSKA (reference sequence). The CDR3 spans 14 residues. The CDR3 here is CSAGEAGGQETQYF. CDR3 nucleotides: TGCAGTGCTGGAGAGGCTGGCGGCCAAGAGACCCAGTACTTC.

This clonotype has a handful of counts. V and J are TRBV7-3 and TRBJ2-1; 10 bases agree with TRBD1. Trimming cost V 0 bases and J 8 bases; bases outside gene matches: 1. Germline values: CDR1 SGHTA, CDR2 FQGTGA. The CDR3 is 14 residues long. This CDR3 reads CASSLTGTGDEQFF. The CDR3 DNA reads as TGTGCCAGCAGCTTAACTGGGACAGGGGATGAGCAGTTCTTC.

The DNA of the CDR3 is TGTACCAGCAGCTTAGCGCAGACGAACACTGAAGCTTTCTTT. This translates into CTSSLAQTNTEAFF. This rearrangement joins TRBV7-2 to TRBJ1-1; D not resolved. V gave up 0 bases and J gave up 1 base, with 6 bases separating them. Looked up from germline, CDR1 is SGHTA and CDR2 is FQGNSA. The CDR3 length is 14 residues.

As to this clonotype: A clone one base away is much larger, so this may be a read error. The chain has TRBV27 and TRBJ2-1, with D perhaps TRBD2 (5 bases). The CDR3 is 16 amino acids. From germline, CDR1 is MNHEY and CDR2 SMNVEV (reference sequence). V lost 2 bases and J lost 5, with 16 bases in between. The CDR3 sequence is CASSLSAREFHNEQFF. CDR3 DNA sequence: TGTGCCAGCAGTTTAAGCGCCCGGGAATTTCACAATGAGCAGTTCTTC.

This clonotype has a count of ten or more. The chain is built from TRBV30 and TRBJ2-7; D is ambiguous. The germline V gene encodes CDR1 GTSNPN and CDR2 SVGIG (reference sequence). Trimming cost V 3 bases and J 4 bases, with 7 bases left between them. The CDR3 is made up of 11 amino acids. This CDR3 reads CAWRAPYEQYF. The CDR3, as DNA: TGTGCCTGGAGGGCACCGTACGAGCAGTACTTC.

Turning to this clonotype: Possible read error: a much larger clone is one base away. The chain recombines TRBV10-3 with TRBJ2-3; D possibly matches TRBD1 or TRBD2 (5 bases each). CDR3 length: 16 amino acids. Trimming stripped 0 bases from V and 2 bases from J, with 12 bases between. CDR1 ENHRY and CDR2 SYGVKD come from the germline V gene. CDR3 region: CAISESRGSYTDTQYF. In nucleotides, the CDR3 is TGTGCCATCAGTGAGTCGAGGGGCAGCTACACAGATACGCAGTATTTT.

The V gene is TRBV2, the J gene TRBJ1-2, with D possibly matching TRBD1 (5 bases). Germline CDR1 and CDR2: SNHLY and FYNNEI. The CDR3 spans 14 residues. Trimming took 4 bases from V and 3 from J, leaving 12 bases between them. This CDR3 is CASSAAGSDYGYTF. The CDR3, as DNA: TGTGCCAGCAGTGCAGCAGGGTCGGACTATGGCTACACCTTC.

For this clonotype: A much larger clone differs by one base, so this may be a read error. The CDR3 is CSARDAGRTYYNEQFF. DNA for the CDR3: TGCAGTGCTAGAGATGCGGGGCGTACTTACTACAATGAGCAGTTCTTC. V usage is TRBV20-1 and J usage is TRBJ2-1, with D tentatively TRBD2 (6 bases). Germline CDR1 is DFQATT and CDR2 is SNEGSKA (reference sequence). Trimming removed 0 bases from V and 3 bases from J, with 15 bases in between. The length of the CDR3 is 16 residues.

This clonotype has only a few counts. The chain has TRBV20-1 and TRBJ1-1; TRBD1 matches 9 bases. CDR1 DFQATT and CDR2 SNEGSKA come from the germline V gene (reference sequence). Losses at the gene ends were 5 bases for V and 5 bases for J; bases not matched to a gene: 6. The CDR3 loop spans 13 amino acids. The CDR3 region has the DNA TGCAGTGCTTTTTCAGACAGGGGGACTGAAGCTTTCTTT. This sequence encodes CSAFSDRGTEAFF.

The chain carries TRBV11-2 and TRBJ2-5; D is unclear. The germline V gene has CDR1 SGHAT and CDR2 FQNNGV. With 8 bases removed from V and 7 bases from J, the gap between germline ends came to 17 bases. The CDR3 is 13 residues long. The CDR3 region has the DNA TGTGCCAGCCTAAATGGACCTAGGGTGACCCAGTACTTC. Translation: CASLNGPRVTQYF.

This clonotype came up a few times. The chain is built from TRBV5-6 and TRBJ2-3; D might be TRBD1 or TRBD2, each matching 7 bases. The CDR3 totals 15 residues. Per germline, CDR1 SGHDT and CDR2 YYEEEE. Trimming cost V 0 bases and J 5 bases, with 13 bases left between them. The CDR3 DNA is TGTGCCAGCAGCTTGGTGTCAGGGGGGGTAGATACGCAGTATTTT. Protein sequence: CASSLVSGGVDTQYF.

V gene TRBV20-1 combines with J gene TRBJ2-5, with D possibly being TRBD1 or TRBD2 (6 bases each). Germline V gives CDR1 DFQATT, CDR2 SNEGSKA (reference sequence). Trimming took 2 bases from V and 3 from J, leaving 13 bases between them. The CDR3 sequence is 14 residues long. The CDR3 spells CSARKIRGEETQYF. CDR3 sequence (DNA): TGCAGTGCTAGAAAAATTAGGGGGGAAGAGACCCAGTACTTC.